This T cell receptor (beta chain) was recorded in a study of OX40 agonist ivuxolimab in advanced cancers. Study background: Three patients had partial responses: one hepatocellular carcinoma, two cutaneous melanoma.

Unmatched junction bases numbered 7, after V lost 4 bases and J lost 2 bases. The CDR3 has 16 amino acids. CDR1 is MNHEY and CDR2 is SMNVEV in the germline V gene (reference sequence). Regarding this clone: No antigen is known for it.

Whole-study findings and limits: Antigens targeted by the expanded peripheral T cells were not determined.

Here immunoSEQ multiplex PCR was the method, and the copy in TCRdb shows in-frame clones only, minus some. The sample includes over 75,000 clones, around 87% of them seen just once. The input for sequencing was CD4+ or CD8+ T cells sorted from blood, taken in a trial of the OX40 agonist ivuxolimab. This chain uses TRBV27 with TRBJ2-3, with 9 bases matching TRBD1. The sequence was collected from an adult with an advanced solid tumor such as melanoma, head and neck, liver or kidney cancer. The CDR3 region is CASSYAGTGITDTQYF. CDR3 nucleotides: TGTGCCAGCAGTTATGCCGGGACAGGGATCACAGATACGCAGTATTTT.